This entry lists 27 T cell receptor beta chains sequenced from one sample in a study of identical twins. TCRdb reprocessed the 5' RACE reads via MiXCR and lists one record per CDR3 protein. This table has approximately 680,000 distinct CDR3 sequences, around 7.5% appearing once. This same sample was also part of a study on yellow fever vaccine responses in identical twins.

The sample consisted of PBMCs. The receptors were sampled from a woman aged 18-30 years in good health.

The chain carries TRBV4-1 and TRBJ2-3; TRBD2 aligns across 7 bases. The CDR3 runs 14 residues. The V gene end was trimmed by 4 bases and the J gene end by 8 bases; junction bases not matched to a gene: 9. Germline V CDR1 and CDR2: MGHRA, YSYEKL. CDR3 DNA: TGCGCCAGCAGCCTAGAGGGAATAGCGGGTACGCAGTATTTT. Amino acids: CASSLEGIAGTQYF.

The chain uses TRBV5-1 and TRBJ2-1; tentatively, D is TRBD2 (5 bases). CDR3 size: 14 residues. CDR1 and CDR2 from the germline V gene are SGHRS and YFSETQ. Trimming removed 5 bases from V and 4 bases from J, with 13 bases in between. The CDR3 DNA is TGCGCCAGCAGGGGGAACAGCGGTTACAATGAGCAGTTCTTC. The encoded protein is CASRGNSGYNEQFF.

A few counts support this clonotype. The V gene is TRBV9, the J gene TRBJ2-5; the D gene could be TRBD1 or TRBD2 (5 bases each). Trimming pared 3 bases from V and 5 bases from J, leaving 17 bases between. CDR1 and CDR2 (germline): SGDLS, YYNGEE. The CDR3 sequence is 15 residues long. CDR3 sequence: CASSDRDGLGETQYF. DNA for the CDR3: TGTGCCAGCAGCGACCGGGACGGTCTAGGGGAGACCCAGTACTTC. Combining the CDR3 with reference TRBV9 and TRBJ2-5 gives the whole variable domain DSGVTQTPKHLITATGQRVTLRCSPRSGDLSVYWYQQSLDQGLQFLIQYYNGEERAKGNILERFSAQQFPDLHSELNLSSLELGDSALYFCASSDRDGLGETQYFGPGTRLLVL.

J is TRBJ2-1 and V is TRBV3-1; TRBD1 might be the D (6 bases). Germline lookup yields CDR1 LGHDT and CDR2 YNNKEL (reference sequence). This CDR3 comprises 14 residues. V lost 2 bases, J lost 4 bases, and 9 bases lay in between. The DNA of the CDR3 is TGTGCCAGCAGCCAACAGGGGCCTTACAATGAGCAGTTCTTC. Translated, it gives CASSQQGPYNEQFF.

This clonotype has only a few counts. The chain employs TRBV2 and TRBJ2-7; 8 bases are a match to TRBD2. Unmatched junction bases numbered 4, after V lost 6 bases and J lost 0 bases. Per the germline V gene, CDR1 is SNHLY and CDR2 is FYNNEI. CDR3 length: 14 amino acids. The CDR3, as DNA: TGTGCCAGCAGGCGGACTAGCACCTCCTACGAGCAGTACTTC. It codes for CASRRTSTSYEQYF.

This clonotype came up a few times. V usage is TRBV9 and J usage is TRBJ2-2, with 11 bases lining up with TRBD2. Trimming removed 7 bases from V and 1 base from J; junction bases left unmatched: 3. The CDR3 contains 15 residues. The germline gives CDR1 SGDLS, CDR2 YYNGEE. The CDR3 DNA reads as TGTGCCAGCGGGACTAGCGGAGAGAACACCGGGGAGCTGTTTTTT. Protein product: CASGTSGENTGELFF.

The V call is TRBV12-3 or TRBV12-4, the J call TRBJ2-7, with D possibly being TRBD1 or TRBD2 (6 bases each). V was cut by 6 bases and J by 11 bases, with 14 bases left in between. CDR3 length equals 11 residues. CDR3 sequence: CASSLWGAEYF. For the CDR3, the DNA is TGTGCCAGCAGCCTGTGGGGGGCTGAGTACTTC.

The rearrangement joins TRBV20-1 to TRBJ2-3; TRBD2 aligns across 13 bases. This CDR3 contains 13 residues. With V trimmed by 4 bases and J by 7 bases, 2 bases remained unmatched. The germline gives CDR1 DFQATT, CDR2 SNEGSKA (reference sequence). CDR3 nucleotides: TGCAGTGCTATGGGACTAGCGGGAAATACGCAGTATTTT. Protein product: CSAMGLAGNTQYF.

This clonotype has ten or more counts. The gene calls are TRBV29-1 and TRBJ2-1, with 13 bases matching TRBD2. The CDR3 totals 16 residues. Trimming took 1 base from V and 3 from J; bases not matched to a gene: 3. The germline CDR1 and CDR2 sequences are SQVTM and ANQGSEA. This CDR3 is CSVEVGLAGIYNEQFF. DNA of the CDR3: TGCAGCGTTGAAGTGGGACTAGCGGGGATCTACAATGAGCAGTTCTTC.

In nucleotides, the CDR3 is TGTGCCAGCTCACAAGGACGACAGTTTAACCAGCCCCAGCATTTT. This codes for CASSQGRQFNQPQHF. This chain uses TRBV18 with TRBJ1-5; TRBD1 might be the D (5 bases). This CDR3 has 15 residues. From germline, CDR1 is KGHSH and CDR2 LQKENI. The V end lost 4 bases, the J end lost 7 bases, and 17 bases lay between the germline ends.

This clonotype has a handful of counts. This rearrangement joins TRBV6-5 to TRBJ2-7, with TRBD2 matching over 7 bases. The CDR3 sequence is 14 residues long. In germline, CDR1 is MNHEY, CDR2 SVGAGI. V lost 7 bases to trimming and J lost 7 bases; unmatched junction nucleotides: 13. CDR3 DNA: TGTGCCAGCAATAACTGGGGGGGAGCGGGGGAGCAGTACTTC. This encodes CASNNWGGAGEQYF.

V gene TRBV20-1 combines with J gene TRBJ2-1, with 10 bases identical to TRBD2. CDR1 and CDR2 from the germline V gene are DFQATT and SNEGSKA (reference sequence). CDR3 length: 18 amino acids. The V gene end was trimmed by 2 bases and the J gene end by 4 bases; junction bases not matched to a gene: 14. The CDR3 sequence is CSARLTGLAGALYNEQFF. The CDR3 region has the DNA TGCAGTGCTAGACTCACCGGGCTAGCGGGAGCGCTATACAATGAGCAGTTCTTC.

This clonotype turned up a few times. The rearrangement joins TRBV20-1 to TRBJ1-6, with D possibly matching TRBD1 (6 bases). V lost 5 bases, J lost 7 bases, and 15 bases lay in between. Germline V gene sequence: CDR1 DFQATT, CDR2 SNEGSKA (reference sequence). The CDR3 sequence is 14 residues long. CDR3 sequence (DNA): TGCAGTGCTGGGGGCCCCGAGGGAAATTCACCCCTCCACTTT. Residues: CSAGGPEGNSPLHF.

This clonotype came up a few times. The rearrangement uses TRBV4-1 and TRBJ2-1, with a tentative D call TRBD2 (6 bases). This CDR3 region has 17 residues. Germline CDR1 reads MGHRA; CDR2 reads YSYEKL. Trimming cost V 0 bases and J 0 bases, with 12 bases left between them. The CDR3 sequence: CASSQDSRESSYNEQFF. DNA of the CDR3: TGCGCCAGCAGCCAAGATAGCCGGGAGAGCTCCTACAATGAGCAGTTCTTC.

This clonotype came up many times. The chain employs TRBV5-1 and TRBJ2-1; 8 bases match TRBD1. J lost 8 bases, V lost 0 bases, and 4 bases had no gene match. CDR1 is SGHRS, CDR2 YFSETQ, per germline. The CDR3 runs 14 residues. The CDR3 DNA follows: TGCGCCAGCAGCTTGGGCAGGGGGCAGGATGAGCAGTTCTTC. It is translated as CASSLGRGQDEQFF.

This clonotype was recorded many times. This sequence joins TRBV29-1 and TRBJ1-4, with 7 positions matching TRBD1. This CDR3 comprises 14 residues. Unmatched junction bases numbered 0, after V lost 0 bases and J lost 2 bases. In germline, CDR1 is SQVTM, CDR2 ANQGSEA. In DNA, the CDR3 is TGCAGCGTTGAAGAAGGGGGCACTAATGAAAAACTGTTTTTT. It specifies CSVEEGGTNEKLFF.

V gene TRBV4-1 combines with J gene TRBJ1-6; 7 bases align to TRBD1. V shed 0 bases, J shed 8 bases, and the junction held 7 bases outside the gene matches. CDR1 is MGHRA, CDR2 YSYEKL, per germline. This CDR3 is built from 16 residues. The CDR3 sequence: CASSQEGQTNYSPLHF. The DNA for the CDR3 is TGCGCCAGCAGCCAAGAGGGACAGACAAATTATTCACCCCTCCACTTT.

This clonotype showed up many times. J is TRBJ2-2 and V is TRBV6-2 or TRBV6-3; 8 nucleotides align to TRBD1. V lost 3 bases to trimming and J lost 4 bases; unmatched junction nucleotides: 10. Per the germline V gene, CDR1 is MNHEY and CDR2 is SVGEGT. The CDR3 totals 17 residues. The CDR3 loop reads CASSYDLHQGATGELFF. DNA of the CDR3: TGTGCCAGCAGTTATGATTTACACCAGGGGGCCACCGGGGAGCTGTTTTTT.

This chain connects TRBV4-1 to TRBJ2-1; D tentatively fits TRBD1 or TRBD2 (7 bases each). With 4 bases removed from V and 8 bases from J, the gap between germline ends came to 15 bases. The CDR3 length is 14 residues. In germline, CDR1 is MGHRA, CDR2 YSYEKL. The CDR3 loop is CASSPGQGGHEQFF. CDR3 DNA sequence: TGCGCCAGCAGCCCCGGCCAGGGGGGGCATGAGCAGTTCTTC.

This clonotype showed up just a few times. The J gene is TRBJ2-1, the V gene TRBV15; D gene unclear. Germline CDR1 is LNHNV and CDR2 is YYDKDF (reference sequence). The CDR3 is made up of 13 amino acids. Deletions cut 4 bases from V and 0 bases from J, with 4 bases between. The CDR3 region is CATSTSSYNEQFF. Written as DNA, the CDR3 is TGTGCCACCAGCACGAGCTCCTACAATGAGCAGTTCTTC. The full variable domain, completed using reference TRBV15 and TRBJ2-1, is DAMVIQNPRYQVTQFGKPVTLSCSQTLNHNVMYWYQQKSSQAPKLLFHYYDKDFNNEADTPDNFQSRRPNTSFCFLDIRSPGLGDTAMYLCATSTSSYNEQFFGPGTRLTVL.

This clonotype was counted only a few times. The chain recombines TRBV12-3 or TRBV12-4 with TRBJ1-1, with a possible D match to TRBD1 (5 bases). CDR3 length equals 12 residues. Deletions cut 8 bases from V and 7 bases from J, with 14 bases between. The CDR3, as DNA: TGTGCCAGCGGGGGACGTGCGGGTGAAGCTTTCTTT. This codes for CASGGRAGEAFF.

This clonotype appeared a few times. V gene TRBV5-1 combines with J gene TRBJ1-2, with TRBD1 identical over 8 bases. The CDR3 spans 14 residues. Germline V CDR1 and CDR2: SGHRS, YFSETQ. J gave up 7 bases and V 0 bases, and 5 bases lay outside the gene matches. CDR3 DNA: TGCGCCAGCAGCTTGGAACAGGGGGTCTCTGGCTACACCTTC. Translating gives CASSLEQGVSGYTF.

This clonotype occurred a few times. This chain connects TRBV6-5 to TRBJ1-1; D is unclear. There are 18 residues in the CDR3. V lost 0 bases and J lost 4, with 21 bases in between. Germline V gives CDR1 MNHEY, CDR2 SVGAGI. The CDR3 nucleotides are TGTGCCAGCAGTTACTCGACGGGCACGCACTCAAGGACCACTGAAGCTTTCTTT. Residues: CASSYSTGTHSRTTEAFF.

This clonotype has a count of ten or more. CDR3 DNA: TGTGCCAGCAGACAGGGGGTGAACACTGAAGCTTTCTTT. Translated, it gives CASRQGVNTEAFF. The chain uses TRBV12-3 or TRBV12-4 and TRBJ1-1; 8 bases line up with TRBD1. The trim removed 6 bases at V and 0 bases at J, leaving 0 bases unmatched. This CDR3 contains 13 residues.

V and J are TRBV3-1 and TRBJ2-1; D gene uncertain. Trimming cost V 0 bases and J 2 bases, with 8 bases left between them. The CDR3 is made up of 15 amino acids. Germline CDR1 LGHDT, CDR2 YNNKEL (reference sequence). The CDR3 DNA is TGTGCCAGCAGCCAAGATTCCAGGACCTACAATGAGCAGTTCTTC. This encodes CASSQDSRTYNEQFF.

The genes are TRBV20-1 and TRBJ2-1; tentative D call: TRBD2 (5 bases). Trimming left V 0 bases short and J 8 bases short, with 14 bases between. There are 14 residues in the CDR3. CDR1 is DFQATT and CDR2 is SNEGSKA in the germline V gene (reference sequence). The CDR3 DNA follows: TGCAGTGCTAGAGATCTGGCTAGCCTCCATGAGCAGTTCTTC. Residues: CSARDLASLHEQFF.

The chain is built from TRBV20-1 and TRBJ2-3; 8 positions match TRBD2. This CDR3 is 14 amino acids long. V trimming: 3 bases; J trimming: 4 bases; junction bases outside the gene matches: 6. Germline lookup yields CDR1 DFQATT and CDR2 SNEGSKA (reference sequence). The CDR3 region has the DNA TGCAGTGCTAGTTTGCGGGAGGACTCAGATACGCAGTATTTT. Translating gives CSASLREDSDTQYF.